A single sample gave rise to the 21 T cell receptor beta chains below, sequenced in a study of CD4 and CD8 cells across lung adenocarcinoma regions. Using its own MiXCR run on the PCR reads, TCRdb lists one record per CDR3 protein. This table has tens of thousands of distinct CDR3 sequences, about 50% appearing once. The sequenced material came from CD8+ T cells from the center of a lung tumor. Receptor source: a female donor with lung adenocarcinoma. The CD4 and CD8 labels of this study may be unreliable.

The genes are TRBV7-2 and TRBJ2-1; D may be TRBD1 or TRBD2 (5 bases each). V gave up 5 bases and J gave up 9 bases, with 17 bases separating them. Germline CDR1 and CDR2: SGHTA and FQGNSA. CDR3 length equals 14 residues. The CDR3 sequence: CASSPPGPRAEQFF. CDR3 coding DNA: TGTGCCAGCAGCCCGCCGGGACCGCGAGCTGAGCAGTTCTTC.

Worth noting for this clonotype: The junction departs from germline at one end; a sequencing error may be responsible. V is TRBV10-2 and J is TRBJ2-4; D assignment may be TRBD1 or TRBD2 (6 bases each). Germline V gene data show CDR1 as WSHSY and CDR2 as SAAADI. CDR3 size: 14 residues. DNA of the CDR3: TGCGCCAGCAGCGAAAGCGGGTGGGGGGACATGCAGTATTTC. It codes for CASSESGWGDMQYF.

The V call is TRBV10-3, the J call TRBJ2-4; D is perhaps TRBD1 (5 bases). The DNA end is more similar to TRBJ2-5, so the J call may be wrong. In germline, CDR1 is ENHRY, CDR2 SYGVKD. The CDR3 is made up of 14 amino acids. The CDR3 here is CATKGPGQGETQYF. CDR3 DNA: TGTGCCACCAAGGGCCCGGGTCAGGGAGAGACCCAGTACTTC.

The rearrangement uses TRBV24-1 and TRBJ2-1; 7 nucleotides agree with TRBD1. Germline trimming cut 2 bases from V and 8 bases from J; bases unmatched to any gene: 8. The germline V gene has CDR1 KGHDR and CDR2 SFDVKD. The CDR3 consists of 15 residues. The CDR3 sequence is CATSDWGQFSHEQFF. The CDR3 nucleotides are TGTGCCACCAGTGATTGGGGACAGTTCAGTCATGAGCAGTTCTTC.

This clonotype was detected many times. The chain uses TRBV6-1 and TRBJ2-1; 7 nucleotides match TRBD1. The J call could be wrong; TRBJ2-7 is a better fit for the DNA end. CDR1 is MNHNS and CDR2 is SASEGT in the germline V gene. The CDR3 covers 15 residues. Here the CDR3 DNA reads TGTGCCAGCAGTGAAAATGTAGGACAGGCCTACGAGCAGTACGTC. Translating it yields CASSENVGQAYEQYV.

In nucleotides, the CDR3 is TGTGCTAGTGCGGCGCACCGGGACCGGGACCAAGACATCCAGTACTTC. As protein: CASAAHRDRDQDIQYF. This sequence joins TRBV6-1 and TRBJ2-1; tentatively, D is TRBD1 or TRBD2 (5 bases each). The assigned J gene may be wrong: the sequence end matches TRBJ2-5 better. Germline V CDR1 and CDR2: MNHNS, SASEGT. CDR3 length equals 16 residues.

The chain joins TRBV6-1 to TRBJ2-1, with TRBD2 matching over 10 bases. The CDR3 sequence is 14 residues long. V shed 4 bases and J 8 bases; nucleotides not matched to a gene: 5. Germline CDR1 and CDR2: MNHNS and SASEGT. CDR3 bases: TGTGCCAGCAGTGGGCTAGCGGGAGTACATGAGCAGTTCTTC. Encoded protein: CASSGLAGVHEQFF.

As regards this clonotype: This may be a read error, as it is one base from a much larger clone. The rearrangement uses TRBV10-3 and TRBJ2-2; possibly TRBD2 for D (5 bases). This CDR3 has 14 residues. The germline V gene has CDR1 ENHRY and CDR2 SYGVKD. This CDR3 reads CAISPEVNTGEQFF. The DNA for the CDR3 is TGTGCCATCAGTCCAGAAGTGAACACCGGGGAGCAGTTTTTT.

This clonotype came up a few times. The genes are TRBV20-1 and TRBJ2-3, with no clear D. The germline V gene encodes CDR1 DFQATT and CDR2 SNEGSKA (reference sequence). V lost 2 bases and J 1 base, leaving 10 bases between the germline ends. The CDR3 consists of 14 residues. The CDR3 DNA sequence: TGCAGTGCTAGACGGCAGGCCGGCACAGATACGCAGTATTTT. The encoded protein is CSARRQAGTDTQYF.

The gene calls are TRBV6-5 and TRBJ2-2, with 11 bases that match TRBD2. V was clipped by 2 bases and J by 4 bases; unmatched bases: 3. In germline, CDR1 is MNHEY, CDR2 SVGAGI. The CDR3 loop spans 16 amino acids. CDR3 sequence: CASSYRLAGPTGELFF. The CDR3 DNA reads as TGTGCCAGCAGTTACAGACTAGCGGGACCCACCGGGGAGCTGTTTTTT.

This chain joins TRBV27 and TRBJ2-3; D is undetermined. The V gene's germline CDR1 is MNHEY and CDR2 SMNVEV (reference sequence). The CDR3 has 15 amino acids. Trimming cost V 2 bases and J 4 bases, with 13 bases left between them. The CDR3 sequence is CASSLNPYLADTQYF. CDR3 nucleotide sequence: TGTGCCAGCAGTTTAAACCCTTACCTAGCAGATACGCAGTATTTT.

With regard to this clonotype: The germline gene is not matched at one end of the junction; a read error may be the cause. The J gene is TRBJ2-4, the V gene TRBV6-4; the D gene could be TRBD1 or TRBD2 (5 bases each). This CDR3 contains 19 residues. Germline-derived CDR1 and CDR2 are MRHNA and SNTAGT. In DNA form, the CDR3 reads TGTGCCAGCAGGGACTCCCGCGAGCCGGGGACGTGTGCCAAAAACATTCAGTACTTC. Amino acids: CASRDSREPGTCAKNIQYF.

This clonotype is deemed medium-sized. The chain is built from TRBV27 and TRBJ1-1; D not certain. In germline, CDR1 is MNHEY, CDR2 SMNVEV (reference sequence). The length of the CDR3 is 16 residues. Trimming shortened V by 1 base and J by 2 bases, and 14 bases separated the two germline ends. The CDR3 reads CASSLLGPGYNTEAFF. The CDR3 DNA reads TGTGCCAGCAGTTTATTAGGGCCAGGTTATAACACTGAAGCTTTCTTT.

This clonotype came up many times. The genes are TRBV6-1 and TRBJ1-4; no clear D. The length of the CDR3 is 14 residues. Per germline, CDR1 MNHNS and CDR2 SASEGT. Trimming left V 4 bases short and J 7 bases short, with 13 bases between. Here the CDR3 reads CASSAPVWGEKLFF. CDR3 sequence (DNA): TGTGCCAGCAGTGCTCCCGTATGGGGTGAAAAACTGTTTTTT.

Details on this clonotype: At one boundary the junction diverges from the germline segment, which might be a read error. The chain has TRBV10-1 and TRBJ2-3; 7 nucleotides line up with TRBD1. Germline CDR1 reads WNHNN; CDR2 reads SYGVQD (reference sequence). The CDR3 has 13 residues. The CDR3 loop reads CGSAGGDTDTQYF. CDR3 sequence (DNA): TGCGGCAGCGCAGGGGGTGACACAGATACCCAGTACTTT.

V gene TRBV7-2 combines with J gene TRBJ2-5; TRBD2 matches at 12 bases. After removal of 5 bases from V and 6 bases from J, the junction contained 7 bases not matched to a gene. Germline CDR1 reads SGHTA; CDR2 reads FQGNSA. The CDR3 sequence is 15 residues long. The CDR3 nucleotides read TGTGCCAGCAGCGCCGATCTAGCGGGGGGGAAGACCCAGTACTTC. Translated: CASSADLAGGKTQYF.

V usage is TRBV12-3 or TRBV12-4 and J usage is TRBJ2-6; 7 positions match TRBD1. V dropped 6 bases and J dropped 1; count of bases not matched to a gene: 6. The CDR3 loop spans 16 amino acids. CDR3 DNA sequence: TGTGCCAGCAGGACCTCACAGGGGTCTGGGGCCAACGTCCTGACTTTC. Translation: CASRTSQGSGANVLTF.

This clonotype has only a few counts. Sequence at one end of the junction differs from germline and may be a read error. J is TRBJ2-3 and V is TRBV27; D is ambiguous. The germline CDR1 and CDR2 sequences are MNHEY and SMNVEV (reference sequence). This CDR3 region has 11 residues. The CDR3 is CAGRAPDTQYF. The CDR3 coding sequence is TGTGCCGGCCGTGCTCCAGATACCCAGTATTTC.

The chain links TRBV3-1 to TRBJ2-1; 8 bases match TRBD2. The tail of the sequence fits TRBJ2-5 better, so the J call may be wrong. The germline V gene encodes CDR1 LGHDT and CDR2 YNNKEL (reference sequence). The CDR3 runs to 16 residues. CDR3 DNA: TGTGCCAGCAGCTCTTTCACTTTAGCGGGACAAGAGACCCAGTACTTC. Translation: CASSSFTLAGQETQYF.

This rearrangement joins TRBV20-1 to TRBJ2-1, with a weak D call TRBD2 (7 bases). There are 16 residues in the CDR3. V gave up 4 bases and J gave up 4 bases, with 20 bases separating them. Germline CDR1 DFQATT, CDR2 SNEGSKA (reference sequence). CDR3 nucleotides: TGCAGTGCTACTTCAGCGGGAAGGGGGTTTTACAATGAGCAGTTCTTC. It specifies CSATSAGRGFYNEQFF.

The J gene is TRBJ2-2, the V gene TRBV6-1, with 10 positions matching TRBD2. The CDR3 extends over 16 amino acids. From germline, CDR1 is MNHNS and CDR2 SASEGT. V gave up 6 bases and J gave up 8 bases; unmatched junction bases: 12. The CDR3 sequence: CASRFRTSGFGGELFF. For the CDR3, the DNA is TGTGCCAGCAGATTCAGGACTAGCGGTTTCGGTGGGGAGCTGTTTTTT.